The 7 T cell receptor beta chains given below trace back to one sample, sequenced in a study of shared clonotypes between healthy human individuals. TCRdb's table, derived via immunoSEQ multiplex PCR, lists solely in-frame clones and lacks some. The sample lists about 2 million clones, about 95% occurring once. Positive CCR7 selection of CD45RO-negative cells yielded the naive CD8 cells, and terminally differentiated effector memory CD45RA+ cells were excluded. Sequenced sample: naive CD8+ T cells sorted from blood. The source of these receptors is a man aged 18 to 30 in good health.

In the case of this clone: The sample holds other DNA sequences that translate to the same CDR3. V gene TRBV5-1 combines with J gene TRBJ2-1; the match to TRBD1 covers 7 bases. Per the germline V gene, CDR1 is SGHRS and CDR2 is YFSETQ. This CDR3 is built from 15 residues. V dropped 2 bases and J dropped 0; count of bases not matched to a gene: 2. The CDR3 sequence: CASSLDRDSYNEQFF. The CDR3 nucleotides read TGCGCCAGCAGCTTAGACAGGGACTCCTACAATGAGCAGTTCTTC.

A word on this clone: Other DNA sequences in the same sample also yield this CDR3. The chain recombines TRBV5-4 with TRBJ1-1; D gene unclear. V was clipped by 0 bases and J by 4 bases, with 7 bases between them. CDR1 is SGHNT and CDR2 is YYREEE in the germline V gene (reference sequence). This CDR3 is built from 13 residues. This chain's CDR3 is CASSLGQLTEAFF. The CDR3 DNA is TGTGCCAGCAGCTTGGGCCAGCTCACTGAAGCTTTCTTT.

The J gene is TRBJ1-6, the V gene TRBV7-8; perhaps TRBD1 as D (5 bases). Trimming stripped 1 base from V and 8 bases from J, with 12 bases between. The CDR3 has 15 residues. Per germline, CDR1 SGHVS and CDR2 FQNEAQ. The CDR3 loop reads CASSLGGPDDSPLHF. CDR3 bases: TGTGCCAGCAGCTTAGGGGGCCCGGACGATTCACCCCTCCACTTT.

The V and J genes are TRBV9 and TRBJ1-1; TRBD1 matches at 10 bases. The CDR3 is made up of 15 amino acids. Germline V CDR1 and CDR2: SGDLS, YYNGEE. Losses at the gene ends were 3 bases for V and 7 bases for J; bases not matched to a gene: 9. The CDR3: CASSAAGTGVSEAFF. As DNA, the CDR3 is TGTGCCAGCAGCGCCGCCGGGACAGGGGTGAGTGAAGCTTTCTTT.

The chain couples TRBV5-1 to TRBJ1-2; no definite D call. Germline CDR1 is SGHRS and CDR2 is YFSETQ. The CDR3 spans 14 residues. Trimming took off 3 bases at V and 5 bases at J, with 14 bases between the two ends. CDR3 loop: CASSSSNRKYGYTF. As DNA, the CDR3 is TGCGCCAGCAGCTCGAGTAACAGAAAATATGGCTACACCTTC.

The V call is TRBV2, the J call TRBJ2-7, with 9 bases that match TRBD1. The V and J ends lost 5 bases and 5 bases, in that order; junction bases with no gene match: 13. Germline V gene sequence: CDR1 SNHLY, CDR2 FYNNEI. The CDR3 runs to 16 residues. The DNA for the CDR3 is TGTGCCAGCAGTTCCGGGACAGGGATTAAATGGAACGAGCAGTACTTC. It is translated as CASSSGTGIKWNEQYF.

Note on this clone: This CDR3 is also generated by other DNA sequences in the sample. The gene calls are TRBV5-1 and TRBJ2-1; TRBD2 agrees at 8 bases. The CDR3 loop spans 15 amino acids. The V gene's germline CDR1 is SGHRS and CDR2 YFSETQ. The trim removed 0 bases at V and 6 bases at J, leaving 5 bases unmatched. DNA of the CDR3: TGCGCCAGCAGCTTGGCGGGGGGGCCAGGCAATGAGCAGTTCTTC. This codes for CASSLAGGPGNEQFF.